The 24 T cell receptor beta chains presented below share a single source sample, sequenced in a study of blood T cell repertoires in COVID-19. TCRdb's copy holds only in-frame clones and misses some; the assay was immunoSEQ multiplex PCR. Of approximately 100,000 clones in the sample, 81% are singletons; the top ten hold about 10%. Sample: peripheral blood. The receptor source for this set is a woman of 80 years or more with acute or convalescent COVID-19.

This rearrangement joins TRBV6-6 to TRBJ2-2, with D maybe TRBD1 (6 bases). With 6 bases removed from V and 7 bases from J, the gap between germline ends came to 12 bases. The germline gives CDR1 MNHNY, CDR2 SVGAGI (reference sequence). The CDR3 has 13 residues. CDR3 region: CASRPGQNGELFF. In DNA, the CDR3 is TGTGCCAGCAGACCTGGACAGAACGGGGAGCTGTTTTTT.

This clone is a singleton in its sample. The chain carries TRBV6-5 and TRBJ1-6; 9 bases align to TRBD1. V shed 4 bases and J 1 base; nucleotides not matched to a gene: 2. The CDR3 runs to 16 residues. The germline V gene has CDR1 MNHEY and CDR2 SVGAGI. CDR3 nucleotides: TGTGCCAGCAGTTCAGGGACAGGGTCCTATAATTCACCCCTCCACTTT. As protein: CASSSGTGSYNSPLHF.

The chain carries TRBV5-1 and TRBJ2-3, with 11 bases matching TRBD2. CDR3 length: 17 amino acids. Trimming took 3 bases from V and 0 from J; bases not matched to a gene: 6. The germline gives CDR1 SGHRS, CDR2 YFSETQ. The CDR3 spells CASSSVLAGGSTDTQYF. The CDR3 DNA follows: TGCGCCAGCAGCTCAGTGCTAGCGGGGGGTAGCACAGATACGCAGTATTTT.

The chain combines TRBV6-6 with TRBJ2-2; possible D gene TRBD2, 5 bases. CDR3 length equals 15 residues. Germline loops: CDR1 MNHNY, CDR2 SVGAGI (reference sequence). Trimming took 1 base from V and 4 from J, leaving 10 bases between them. CDR3 nucleotides: TGTGCCAGCAGTTACTTAGCCGCGGGCACCGGGGAGCTGTTTTTT. Its translation is CASSYLAAGTGELFF.

The genes are TRBV4-1 and TRBJ2-2; D remains unclear. The V end was cut by 3 bases, the J end by 8 bases, with 7 bases between. From germline, CDR1 is MGHRA and CDR2 YSYEKL. This CDR3 region has 12 residues. CDR3 DNA sequence: TGCGCCAGCAGCCACCCATTTGGGGAGCTGTTTTTT. Its translation: CASSHPFGELFF.

This sequence joins TRBV6-5 and TRBJ2-7, with 11 bases lining up with TRBD1. Germline V CDR1 and CDR2: MNHEY, SVGAGI. Losses at the gene ends were 7 bases for V and 3 bases for J; bases not matched to a gene: 8. The CDR3 loop spans 15 amino acids. This CDR3 reads CASMRGDRGNYEQYF. The DNA of the CDR3 is TGTGCCAGCATGAGGGGGGACAGGGGGAACTACGAGCAGTACTTC.

V and J are TRBV11-3 and TRBJ2-5, with TRBD2 identical over 9 bases. The germline V gene encodes CDR1 SGHNT and CDR2 YENEEA. This CDR3 comprises 16 residues. Trimming at V came to 1 base and at J to 0 bases, leaving 3 bases not matched to a gene. CDR3 amino acids: CASSLGASGDQETQYF. The CDR3 DNA reads as TGTGCCAGCAGCTTAGGCGCTAGCGGGGACCAAGAGACCCAGTACTTC.

The V call is TRBV19, the J call TRBJ2-2; 12 nucleotides agree with TRBD1. V lost 7 bases and J lost 5; bases outside the gene matches: 5. The CDR3 runs to 15 residues. From germline, CDR1 is LNHDA and CDR2 SQIVND (reference sequence). CDR3 sequence (DNA): TGTGCCAGTAAGGGACAGGGGGCCTCGACCGGGGAGCTGTTTTTT. Translated: CASKGQGASTGELFF.

This clone has a single count. The junction does not match germline at one end; this may be a read error. The chain joins TRBV28 to TRBJ2-7; perhaps TRBD1 as D (6 bases). The V gene's germline CDR1 is MDHEN and CDR2 SYDVKM. The CDR3 covers 12 residues. As DNA, the CDR3 is TGTGCCAGCAGCCCTGACGGTCCGGGACAAGACTTC. Translated: CASSPDGPGQDF.

The chain couples TRBV3-1 (or the pseudogene TRBV3-2) to TRBJ2-5; D ambiguous. This CDR3 spans 13 amino acids. The germline V gene encodes CDR1 LGHDT and CDR2 YNNKEL (reference sequence). With 4 bases removed from V and 5 bases from J, the gap between germline ends came to 11 bases. In DNA, the CDR3 is TGTGCCAGCAGCCGCGACTCTTGGGAGACCCAGTACTTC. Its protein product is CASSRDSWETQYF.

The chain has TRBV28 and TRBJ1-2; tentatively, D is TRBD1 (5 bases). V gave up 7 bases and J gave up 7 bases, with 16 bases separating them. CDR1 and CDR2 from the germline V gene are MDHEN and SYDVKM. The CDR3 length is 13 residues. The CDR3: CASNLGVPSGYTF. As DNA, the CDR3 is TGTGCCAGCAACCTAGGGGTCCCCAGTGGCTACACCTTC.

This clone occurred a few times. This chain connects TRBV15 to TRBJ2-3; D perhaps matches TRBD1 (5 bases). V lost 7 bases and J 0 bases, leaving 11 bases between the germline ends. In germline, CDR1 is LNHNV, CDR2 YYDKDF (reference sequence). There are 14 residues in the CDR3. CDR3 sequence (DNA): TGTGCCACCAAGGCAGGGCAAAGCACAGATACGCAGTATTTT. Its protein is CATKAGQSTDTQYF.

The chain has TRBV6-5 and TRBJ1-5; D is perhaps TRBD1 (5 bases). Germline V gene sequence: CDR1 MNHEY, CDR2 SVGAGI. Trimming cost V 6 bases and J 1 base, with 10 bases left between them. The CDR3 contains 14 residues. The CDR3 protein is CASRTGGSNQPQHF. In DNA form, the CDR3 reads TGTGCCAGCAGGACCGGGGGGAGCAATCAGCCCCAGCATTTT.

The rearrangement links TRBV29-1 to TRBJ1-2; D is unclear. Germline CDR1 SQVTM, CDR2 ANQGSEA. The CDR3 loop spans 13 amino acids. Deletions cut 2 bases from V and 8 bases from J, with 15 bases between. The CDR3, as DNA: TGCAGCGTTGAATCCCGACGGGTCGGGGGCTACACCTTC. Encoded protein: CSVESRRVGGYTF.

V is TRBV3-1 (or the pseudogene TRBV3-2) and J is TRBJ1-5; 8 bases agree with TRBD1. This CDR3 contains 13 residues. V lost 8 bases and J lost 5; bases outside the gene matches: 5. Per the germline V gene, CDR1 is LGHDT and CDR2 is YNNKEL (reference sequence). CDR3 in amino acids: CASGTGEHQPQHF. The DNA for the CDR3 is TGTGCCAGCGGGACAGGTGAGCATCAGCCCCAGCATTTT.

The chain combines TRBV24-1 with TRBJ2-5, with 9 bases aligning to TRBD1. V dropped 3 bases and J dropped 5; count of bases not matched to a gene: 3. CDR3 length: 14 residues. Germline CDR1 is KGHDR and CDR2 is SFDVKD. The CDR3, as DNA: TGTGCCACCAGTGATCACAGGGGGCTGGAGACCCAGTACTTC. Residues: CATSDHRGLETQYF.

This rearrangement joins TRBV6-1 to TRBJ2-5; possibly TRBD1 for D (6 bases). The ends were cut back, 2 bases at V and 9 bases at J, with 22 bases in the middle. CDR1 is MNHNS, CDR2 SASEGT, per germline. This CDR3 spans 16 amino acids. The CDR3 bases are TGTGCCAGCAGTGAAAATATCCTCGGACAGAGATCGGCCCAGTACTTC. Encoded protein: CASSENILGQRSAQYF.

The chain's CDR3 is CASSLGGTVSGNTIYF. The DNA of the CDR3 is TGTGCCAGCAGCTTGGGGGGGACAGTCTCTGGAAACACCATATATTTT. This chain uses TRBV5-4 with TRBJ1-3; 7 bases match TRBD1. The CDR3 sequence is 16 residues long. The V segment lost 0 bases and the J segment 0 bases; nucleotides outside the gene matches: 3. Germline V gene sequence: CDR1 SGHNT, CDR2 YYREEE (reference sequence).

This chain uses TRBV5-1 with TRBJ1-6; 9 nucleotides agree with TRBD1. The J segment lost 6 bases and the V segment lost 5 bases, leaving 12 bases of the junction unmatched. CDR1 and CDR2 (germline): SGHRS, YFSETQ. The CDR3 covers 17 residues. This chain's CDR3 is CASSLPGTGRSNSPLHF. CDR3 nucleotide sequence: TGCGCCAGCAGTCTTCCCGGGACAGGGAGGTCTAATTCACCCCTCCACTTT.

This clone appeared a single time. The rearrangement joins TRBV28 to TRBJ2-3; 10 nucleotides line up with TRBD2. Unmatched junction bases numbered 8, after V lost 2 bases and J lost 6 bases. Germline CDR1 reads MDHEN; CDR2 reads SYDVKM. The CDR3 consists of 16 residues. The CDR3 DNA reads as TGTGCCAGCAGTTTACCCCAAGCGGGGGGGCGGGATACGCAGTATTTT. It is translated as CASSLPQAGGRDTQYF.

This chain joins TRBV2 and TRBJ2-5; 8 bases are shared with TRBD2. The CDR3 runs 15 residues. Per the germline V gene, CDR1 is SNHLY and CDR2 is FYNNEI. With 3 bases clipped from V and 2 bases from J, the junction kept 5 bases outside the gene matches. CDR3 DNA: TGTGCCAGCAGTGATTGGGTAGCGGGGCAAGAGACCCAGTACTTC. Translation: CASSDWVAGQETQYF. The full variable domain, in which reference TRBV2 and TRBJ2-5 provide the parts outside the CDR3, is EPEVTQTPSHQVTQMGQEVILRCVPISNHLYFYWYRQILGQKVEFLVSFYNNEISEKSEIFDDQFSVERPDGSNFTLKIRSTKLEDSAMYFCASSDWVAGQETQYFGPGTRLLVL.

The V and J genes are TRBV19 and TRBJ1-4, with D unclear. Trimming cost V 4 bases and J 3 bases, with 15 bases left between them. Germline CDR1 reads LNHDA; CDR2 reads SQIVND (reference sequence). The CDR3 loop spans 16 amino acids. This CDR3 is CASSTPDTGSNEKLFF. The CDR3 nucleotides read TGTGCCAGTAGTACTCCCGACACCGGATCTAATGAAAAACTGTTTTTT.

The chain couples TRBV6-5 to TRBJ1-1, with D possibly matching TRBD1 (6 bases). The CDR3 is made up of 14 amino acids. CDR1 is MNHEY, CDR2 SVGAGI, per germline. V dropped 6 bases and J dropped 0 bases, with 11 bases sitting between them. CDR3 sequence reads: CASRGQPMNTEAFF. The CDR3 coding sequence is TGTGCCAGCAGAGGACAGCCCATGAACACTGAAGCTTTCTTT.

The CDR3 here is CASSDRGDIQFF. DNA of the CDR3: TGTGCCAGCAGTGATCGGGGAGACATACAGTTCTTC. This chain links TRBV25-1 with TRBJ2-1; tentatively, D is TRBD2 (5 bases). The V and J ends lost 3 bases and 13 bases respectively, with 13 bases between them. The germline CDR1 and CDR2 sequences are MGHDK and SYGVNS. There are 12 residues in the CDR3.